This T cell receptor (beta chain) was recovered during a study of shared clonotypes between healthy human individuals (dated by TCRdb to about 2020). Turning to the overall study: The cohort comprised a couple of women and a few men aged 18 to 49 years. Per donor, three plates each were used for CD4 naive and CD4 memory, two for CD8 naive, and one for CD8 memory. To estimate repertoire size and how much clonotypes are shared between individuals, the study performed deep sequencing of blood TCR repertoires from five healthy adults. Different laboratories and diverse techniques were used to prepare libraries and sequence TCR repertoires, to increase sequencing depth and limit assay-specific biases. Per donor, leukapheresis produced somewhere between about 0.9 and 9 billion PBMCs. The full study reports these points: Naive subsets generally had larger estimated clonotype richness than memory subsets. Rarefaction of sorted-subset datasets indicated incomplete sequencing despite the large sequencing depth. Because the study included a small number of donors, the genetic and exposure-history diversity represented was limited. Approximately 4.8% of naive CD4, around 3.5% of naive CD8, approximately 2.2% of memory CD4, and about 0.4% of memory CD8 clonotypes were shared across several donors. Pairwise subsampling indicated that sequencing depth was expected to affect the degree of clonotype sharing among donors. Sampling was restricted to blood, and TCR repertoires in tissues likely differ from the TCR repertoires found in blood. Compared with non-shared clonotypes, clonotypes shared by all four sorted-subset donors had higher generation probabilities.

As to this clone: What antigen it recognizes has not been identified. No much larger clone is present one base from it, and per-base qualities are unavailable.

Using the deep immunoSEQ assay, TCR CDR3 regions were amplified from genomic DNA by multiplex PCR. Genomic DNA extracted from each cell subset was distributed evenly over all wells of several immunoSEQ 96-well plates, and each plate served as one replicate. Each replicate PCR for sorted subsets received about 200 ng genomic DNA, equal to about 30,000 T cell genomes. Purified libraries were quantified with a Qubit 3.0 fluorometer, sized on a Bioanalyzer 2100, and re-quantified with the KAPA Library Quantification kit. A separate single-read 150-cycle Illumina NextSeq 550 flow cell was used to sequence each immunoSEQ 96-well plate. Per the authors' processing: The immunoSEQ output contained only junctional sequences without quality scores, so filtering could not match that applied to full-length reads. Sequences were annotated with PyIR, a Python wrapper for IgBLAST v1.9, using IMGT germline references to assign V/J genes and CDR3. Reads were removed for weak V/J assignments (E-value above 1e-6), missing CDR3, stop codons, out-of-frame junctions, or ambiguous translated residues. V3J clonotypes were defined as sequences sharing an identical inferred V gene, J gene, and CDR3 amino acid sequence. The percentage overlap between two repertoires was calculated by dividing the number of shared unique clonotypes by the size of the smaller repertoire. Three approaches were used to assess repertoire richness: RTK rarefaction, the Chao1 estimator, and Recon v2.1 estimates of unobserved clonotypes. Generation probabilities for all TCRbeta clonotypes obtained by the gDNA method from four donors were computed using OLGA. This is the immuneACCESS table as TCRdb keeps it, with only in-frame sequences that have V and J called. A part of the clones is gone; compared with another copy, unresolved V genes explain less than half, and the rest is unexplained. V and J calls and clone size follow that table, whereas D and trimming were derived from the DNA. Within this sample are millions of clones, with around nine tenths of them counted one time only. The ten biggest clones cover around 0.15% of the sample.

The donors were healthy, HIV-negative adults with no recently reported acute infections or vaccinations. Every donor was a Caucasian adult residing in Nashville, Tennessee, USA. CD4+ T cells were enriched by magnetic negative selection, after which naive cells were positively selected on CD45RA and the negative fraction was taken as the memory subset. Blood was collected by leukapheresis, and PBMCs were isolated by Ficoll-Histopaque density gradient centrifugation and then cryopreserved in liquid nitrogen vapor phase. Analytical flow cytometry was used to check the purity and quantity of every magnetically sorted T cell population. From each sorted fraction, genomic DNA was isolated and quantified by UV absorbance on a Nanodrop 2000c. The CDR3 has 16 amino acids, counting the end cysteine and phenylalanine. Of the read, only the CDR3 DNA is kept; its 48 bases are in frame from base 1. Trimming takes 0 bases off V and 2 bases off J; junction bases not matched to a gene: 8. CDR1 and CDR2, per the germline V gene, are SGHRS and YFSETQ.

Recombination linked TRBV5-1 to TRBJ2-7; TRBD1 agrees with 7 junctional bases. Specimen: naive CD4+ T cells sorted from blood. Per the publication, the cell subset or site label means: CD45RA+ positively selected. This receptor was taken from a young man in good health. The CDR3 protein: CASSLVDRDGTYEQYF. The nucleotide sequence is given as TGCGCCAGCAGCTTGGTAGACAGGGACGGAACCTACGAGCAGTACTTC.